The source of this T cell receptor beta chain is a study of T-cell reconstitution after alpha-beta-depleted transplantation in children. Study-level points and caveats: Recipient T cells and thymic progenitors that survived were the source of the high TCRbeta diversity seen at day 60 in some patients. The study reportedly traced alpha-beta T cells about two months after transplant to several hundred expanded graft clones. The authors attributed T-cell counts and diversity one year after transplant mostly to newly produced T cells.

Preparing the TCRbeta library involved the use of unique molecular identifiers. TCRdb called the PCR reads again in MiXCR, with one record for every CDR3 protein. Among fewer than 750,000 distinct CDR3 sequences listed, 25% to 30% were seen once. V gave up 7 bases and J gave up 6 bases, with 9 bases separating them. The CDR3 runs to 12 residues. About this clonotype: What it recognizes is unknown.

The chain is built from TRBV12-3 or TRBV12-4 and TRBJ2-2; D may be TRBD2 (6 bases). The material sequenced was PBMCs, taken before TCRalphabeta/CD19-depleted stem cell transplant. The TCR was taken from a boy in the first two years of life with Wiskott-Aldrich syndrome, due to receive a stem cell transplant. CDR3 loop: CASIPSAGELFF. The CDR3 DNA reads as TGTGCCAGCATTCCTAGCGCCGGGGAGCTGTTTTTT.